Listed below are T cell receptor beta chains from one sample, sequenced in a study of T cell repertoires in cytomegalovirus infection. TCRdb itself ran the reads through MiXCR, one entry per CDR3 protein. The sample lists about 350,000 distinct CDR3 sequences, about 34% occurring once. The antigens these receptors bind are not known. The starting material was cultured PBMCs, obtained from culture after CMV antigen stimulation. Receptor source: a human donor in good health (CMV status not recorded). Some clones in this sample may be carry-over from other donors' samples. CDR3s include the opening cysteine and the closing phenylalanine or tryptophan. A D gene is named only where the DNA matches it firmly. For some rows the clone size is stated as once, few or many, or as a class when expanded; others skip it.

TRBV6-5,TRBJ2-5,-,-,CASMASGGTQYF,TGTGCCAGCATGGCGTCCGGGGGGACCCAGTACTTC
TRBV7-3,TRBJ2-1,-,-,CASSLGRGGEQFF,TGTGCCAGCAGCCTTGGTCGGGGCGGTGAGCAGTTCTTC
TRBV19,TRBJ2-3,-,TRBD2,CASKRSSGNPADTQYF,TGTGCCAGTAAGAGGTCTAGCGGGAATCCTGCAGATACGCAGTATTTT
TRBV7-2,TRBJ2-1,-,TRBD2,CASSLSSGSLYNEQFF,TGTGCCAGCAGCTTATCTAGCGGGAGTTTATACAATGAGCAGTTCTTC
TRBV15,TRBJ2-6,few,-,CATSTGSGANVLTF,TGTGCCACCAGCACCGGTTCTGGGGCCAACGTCCTGACTTTC
TRBV10-3,TRBJ1-5,few,TRBD1,CAISESILGTGQDQPQHF,TGTGCCATCAGTGAGTCGATATTGGGGACAGGGCAGGATCAGCCCCAGCATTTT
TRBV7-2,TRBJ2-7,many,TRBD1,CASSLEIRGWYEQYF,TGTGCCAGCAGCTTAGAAATCAGGGGGTGGTACGAGCAGTACTTC
TRBV7-9,TRBJ2-1,-,-,CASSPTWTNEQFF,TGTGCCAGCAGCCCCACTTGGACCAATGAGCAGTTCTTC
TRBV28,TRBJ1-1,-,-,CASSSTGMNTEAFF,TGTGCCAGCAGCTCTACGGGGATGAACACTGAAGCTTTCTTT
TRBV28,TRBJ2-7,few,-,CASSSTGTGLPSYEQYF,TGTGCCAGCAGTTCGACAGGGACGGGACTTCCCTCCTACGAGCAGTACTTC
TRBV7-8,TRBJ2-3,few,TRBD2,CASRRPSGSKSGTDTQYF,TGTGCCAGCAGGCGGCCTAGCGGGAGTAAGTCTGGCACAGATACGCAGTATTTT
TRBV7-2,TRBJ2-5,many,TRBD2,CASSLAGLAGAETQYF,TGTGCCAGCAGCTTAGCCGGACTAGCGGGAGCTGAGACCCAGTACTTC
TRBV27,TRBJ2-1,few,TRBD1,CASSLPGGYGEQFF,TGTGCCAGCAGTTTACCAGGGGGCTACGGTGAGCAGTTCTTC
TRBV7-9,TRBJ1-3,-,-,CASSLADNRNTIYF,TGTGCCAGCAGCTTAGCAGACAACAGAAACACCATATATTTT
TRBV19,TRBJ2-4,-,TRBD1,CARGTGGGLLVKNIQYF,TGTGCCAGGGGGACAGGGGGCGGCCTTTTAGTCAAAAACATTCAGTACTTC
TRBV7-2,TRBJ1-6,many,-,CASSGTRQGGTSPLHF,TGTGCCAGCAGCGGAACCCGTCAGGGTGGTACGTCACCCCTCCACTTT
TRBV11-2,TRBJ2-5,few,TRBD2,CASSSNLLAGGQETQYF,TGTGCCAGCAGCTCGAATTTACTAGCGGGAGGGCAAGAGACCCAGTACTTC
TRBV28,TRBJ2-7,few,-,CASSITGALSYEQYF,TGTGCCAGCAGCATCACAGGAGCCCTGTCCTACGAGCAGTACTTC
TRBV12-3/TRBV12-4,TRBJ1-6,few,-,CASSHRGGDSPLHF,TGTGCCAGCAGTCACCGGGGGGGAGATTCACCCCTCCACTTT
TRBV30,TRBJ2-7,-,-,CAWSVRGSHEQYF,TGTGCCTGGAGTGTTAGGGGGTCCCACGAGCAGTACTTC
TRBV9,TRBJ2-2,-,-,CASSATLAAGELFF,TGTGCCAGCAGCGCAACTTTAGCGGCCGGGGAGCTGTTTTTT
TRBV6-5,TRBJ2-1,few,TRBD2,CASSRTSGGYNEQFF,TGTGCCAGCAGTCGGACTAGCGGGGGGTACAATGAGCAGTTCTTC
TRBV6-2/TRBV6-3,TRBJ2-7,-,TRBD2,CASSLTSGKDEQYF,TGTGCCAGCAGTTTGACTAGCGGGAAGGATGAGCAGTACTTC
TRBV6-1,TRBJ2-7,-,TRBD1,CASSSTGFDGEQYF,TGTGCCAGCAGTTCGACAGGGTTTGACGGCGAGCAGTACTTC
TRBV27,TRBJ2-1,-,TRBD2,CASVNLAGPTSSYNEQFF,TGTGCCAGCGTCAATTTAGCGGGACCTACCAGCTCCTACAATGAGCAGTTCTTC
TRBV7-9,TRBJ2-7,-,-,CASSPASGSPEQYF,TGTGCCAGCAGCCCAGCGTCGGGGTCCCCCGAGCAGTACTTC